This entry is about one T cell receptor beta chain. The clone's antigen remains unknown. No quality values exist for individual bases; no much larger clone is one base distant. This specimen's treatment or condition label, interpreted: randomized to nivolumab then ipilimumab (arm A) or the reverse (arm B). None of the trial patients had been given prior DNA-damaging chemotherapy. Live CD3+CD8+ cells negative for CD19 and CD56 were sorted from thawed PBMCs on a FACS Aria II flow cytometer. Samples came from patients with melanoma in CheckMate 064, a randomized, open-label phase II trial of sequential checkpoint blockade. Peripheral blood mononuclear cells were collected by leukapheresis, purified with Ficoll-Paque, and frozen in human serum with about 9.6% DMSO. Immediately after sorting, the purity of sorted blood CD3+CD8+ cells was verified to be >95%, after which DNA was extracted. This entry comes from a study of sequential checkpoint blockade in melanoma (dated by TCRdb to the late 2010s). About the study as a whole: Patients were randomized 1:1 to first-line nivolumab followed by ipilimumab (arm A) or ipilimumab followed by nivolumab (arm B). Both trial sequences were followed by maintenance nivolumab. Findings and caveats that apply to the study as a whole: Validation of the response-prediction model combining TCR metrics and mutation burden is needed in larger, independent patient cohorts.

The immunoSEQ Assay was used to immunosequence TCRbeta CDR3 regions from genomic DNA. Before high-throughput sequencing, the genomic DNA was amplified using bias-controlled multiplex PCR. The original pipeline was this. To quantify the absolute abundance of each unique TCRbeta CDR3 region, the sequences were collapsed and filtered. Clonality, defined as 1 minus Pielou's evenness, was calculated using only productive rearrangements. A previously published method was used to identify clones with significantly greater frequencies in on-treatment samples than in baseline samples. TCRdb retrieved this table from immuneACCESS and kept in-frame rearrangements only. Not all clones are present; in checked studies, unresolved V genes account for under half, and no reason is known for the remainder. D and trimming come from the DNA, and the V and J calls and clone size come from that table. The sample yields roughly 12,000 clones; 74% were counted once. The ten largest account for approximately 17% of the sample.

At the junction V is shortened by 1 base and J by 7 bases, with 14 bases in between. Based on the germline V gene (reference sequence), the CDR1 and CDR2 sequences are SEHNR and FQNEAQ. The CDR3 numbers 15 residues from cysteine through phenylalanine. The CDR3 DNA has 45 bases and is translated from base 1. The material was CD8+ T cells sorted from blood (inferred from file names), obtained from a patient given nivolumab and ipilimumab in sequence. The sequence is built from TRBV7-9 and TRBJ2-1; possibly the D gene is TRBD1, per 5 matching bases. This clonotype originated in a human donor with melanoma. This receptor has the CDR3 CASSLGVGQSNEQFF. The nucleotide sequence reads as follows: TGTGCCAGCAGCTTAGGGGTGGGGCAATCGAATGAGCAGTTCTTC.